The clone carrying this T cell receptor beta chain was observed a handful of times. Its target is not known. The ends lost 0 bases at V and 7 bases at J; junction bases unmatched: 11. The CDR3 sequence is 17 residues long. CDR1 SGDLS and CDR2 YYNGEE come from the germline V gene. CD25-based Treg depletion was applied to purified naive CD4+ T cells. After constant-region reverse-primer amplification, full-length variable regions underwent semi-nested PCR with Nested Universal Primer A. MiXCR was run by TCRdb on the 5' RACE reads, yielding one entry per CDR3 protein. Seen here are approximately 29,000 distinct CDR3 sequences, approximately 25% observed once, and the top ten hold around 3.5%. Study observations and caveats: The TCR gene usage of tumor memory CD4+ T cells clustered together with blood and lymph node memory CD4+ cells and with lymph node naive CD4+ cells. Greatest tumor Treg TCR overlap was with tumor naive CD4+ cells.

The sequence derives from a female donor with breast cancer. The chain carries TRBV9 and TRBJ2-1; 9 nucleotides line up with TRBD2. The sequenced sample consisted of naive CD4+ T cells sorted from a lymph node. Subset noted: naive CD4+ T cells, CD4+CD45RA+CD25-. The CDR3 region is CASSVDVPSGVQNEQFF. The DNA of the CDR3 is TGTGCCAGCAGCGTAGATGTGCCTAGCGGGGTGCAAAATGAGCAGTTCTTC.